Presented here are 17 T cell receptor beta chains from one specimen sequenced in a study of cytomegalovirus exposure and HLA in healthy donors. With 60 Vbeta and 13 Jbeta primers, the PCR was carried out. Assay: immunoSEQ multiplex PCR; the TCRdb copy retains only in-frame clones and omits some. This table holds roughly 130,000 clones, 70% to 90% found once. Sequencing was carried out using PBMCs. The receptors here all came from a woman between 40 and 55 years old in good health and CMV-seropositive.

This CDR3 reads CASSHPSRPYEQYF. CDR3 DNA: TGTGCCAGCAGTCACCCCTCGCGGCCCTACGAGCAGTACTTC. The V call is TRBV6-5, the J call TRBJ2-7, with D unclear. The germline V and J ends were trimmed by 5 bases and 2 bases, with 13 bases remaining between them. The CDR3 consists of 14 residues. Germline V gene lookup returns CDR1 MNHEY and CDR2 SVGAGI.

The V and J genes are TRBV6-1 and TRBJ1-5; possible D gene TRBD1, 6 bases. The V gene's germline CDR1 is MNHNS and CDR2 SASEGT. Trimming stripped 4 bases from V and 2 bases from J, with 15 bases between. CDR3 length: 16 amino acids. In DNA, the CDR3 is TGTGCCAGCAGTGTTTACAGGGTGAGGGGCAATCAGCCCCAGCATTTT. Amino acids: CASSVYRVRGNQPQHF.

V gene TRBV4-3 combines with J gene TRBJ2-7; the match to TRBD1 covers 10 bases. The trim removed 4 bases at V and 3 bases at J, leaving 9 bases unmatched. The CDR3 has 16 amino acids. Germline assignment: CDR1 LGHNA and CDR2 YSLEER. The CDR3 spells CASSRDAGQGDYEQYF. The CDR3 coding sequence is TGCGCCAGCAGCCGTGACGCCGGACAGGGGGACTACGAGCAGTACTTC.

The J gene is TRBJ1-4, the V gene TRBV5-1; 8 bases align to TRBD1. This CDR3 is built from 15 residues. The V segment lost 8 bases and the J segment 2 bases; nucleotides outside the gene matches: 8. The germline CDR1 and CDR2 sequences are SGHRS and YFSETQ. The CDR3 sequence: CASSLGTGTNEKLFF. The CDR3 DNA reads as TGCGCCAGTTCTTTAGGGACAGGCACTAATGAAAAACTGTTTTTT.

This chain joins TRBV19 and TRBJ1-5, with D possibly being TRBD1 (5 bases). CDR1 is LNHDA, CDR2 SQIVND, per germline (reference sequence). This CDR3 comprises 13 residues. Trimming stripped 4 bases from V and 4 bases from J, with 8 bases between. CDR3 DNA sequence: TGTGCCAGTAGTAACCGGGGGAATCAGCCCCAGCATTTT. This codes for CASSNRGNQPQHF.

The chain couples TRBV14 to TRBJ2-7; 10 bases align to TRBD1. The V segment lost 5 bases and the J segment 2 bases; nucleotides outside the gene matches: 6. CDR1 SGHDN and CDR2 FVKESK come from the germline V gene. This CDR3 comprises 15 residues. CDR3 bases: TGTGCCAGCAGCATCACCGGGACAGGGGCCTACGAGCAGTACTTC. Translation: CASSITGTGAYEQYF.

The chain employs TRBV28 and TRBJ2-5; 8 positions agree with TRBD1. The ends lost 6 bases at V and 6 bases at J; junction bases unmatched: 6. The CDR3 loop spans 13 amino acids. CDR1 is MDHEN and CDR2 is SYDVKM in the germline V gene. As DNA, the CDR3 is TGTGCCAGCAGGGGACAGGTCATCCAGACCCAGTACTTC. It yields the protein CASRGQVIQTQYF.

The chain recombines TRBV28 with TRBJ1-1; D not certain. V dropped 11 bases and J dropped 5 bases, with 15 bases sitting between them. Germline CDR1 reads MDHEN; CDR2 reads SYDVKM. The CDR3 runs to 12 residues. The CDR3 loop is CASRVGSTEAFF. CDR3 nucleotides: TGTGCCTCCCGGGTGGGGAGTACTGAAGCTTTCTTT.

V usage is TRBV4-1 and J usage is TRBJ1-2, with D maybe TRBD1 (6 bases). The germline V gene has CDR1 MGHRA and CDR2 YSYEKL. This CDR3 is built from 14 residues. V lost 4 bases and J 0 bases, leaving 9 bases between the germline ends. The CDR3 region is CASSPTGPNYGYTF. The CDR3 bases are TGCGCCAGCAGCCCGACAGGACCTAACTATGGCTACACCTTC.

The chain links TRBV9 to TRBJ2-3, with D unclear. V was pared by 1 base and J by 1 base, with 7 bases between. The CDR3 is 14 residues long. The V gene's germline CDR1 is SGDLS and CDR2 YYNGEE. The CDR3 is CASSVITGTDTQYF. In DNA form, the CDR3 reads TGTGCCAGCAGCGTAATCACTGGCACAGATACGCAGTATTTT.

This clone has more than one count but fewer than ten. The chain uses TRBV10-2 and TRBJ2-1, with TRBD2 matching 8 bases. This CDR3 spans 16 amino acids. The V gene's germline CDR1 is WSHSY and CDR2 SAAADI. J lost 2 bases, V lost 5 bases, and 8 bases had no gene match. In DNA, the CDR3 is TGCGCCAGCAGTTTGGCCAGCGGGAGTGCCTACAATGAGCAGTTCTTC. Its protein product is CASSLASGSAYNEQFF.

This clone was picked up a small number of times. The chain links TRBV6-5 to TRBJ2-5, with D possibly TRBD1 on 5 matching bases. V lost 5 bases and J lost 4, with 8 bases in between. The V gene's germline CDR1 is MNHEY and CDR2 SVGAGI. The CDR3 runs to 12 residues. The CDR3 region has the DNA TGTGCCAGCAGTAACCAGGGAGAGACCCAGTACTTC. Its translation: CASSNQGETQYF.

Here the CDR3 reads CASRPSGRNYEQYF. The CDR3 nucleotides are TGTGCCAGCAGGCCTAGCGGGAGGAACTACGAGCAGTACTTC. The genes are TRBV28 and TRBJ2-7; 11 positions agree with TRBD2. Germline loops: CDR1 MDHEN, CDR2 SYDVKM. V shed 6 bases and J 3 bases; nucleotides not matched to a gene: 4. There are 14 residues in the CDR3.

The rearrangement joins TRBV7-8 to TRBJ1-1, with a possible D match to TRBD1 (6 bases). V was trimmed by 0 bases and J by 5 bases, leaving 13 bases between them. Germline lookup yields CDR1 SGHVS and CDR2 FQNEAQ. The CDR3 is made up of 15 amino acids. Written as DNA, the CDR3 is TGTGCCAGCAGCTTAGCGCCAGGGGAAAGGACTGAAGCTTTCTTT. Translation: CASSLAPGERTEAFF. The variable domain in full, with the rest retrieved from reference TRBV7-8 and TRBJ1-1, is GAGVSQSPRYKVAKRGQDVALRCDPISGHVSLFWYQQALGQGPEFLTYFQNEAQLDKSGLPSDRFFAERPEGSVSTLKIQRTQQEDSAVYLCASSLAPGERTEAFFGQGTRLTVV.

The chain employs TRBV11-2 and TRBJ1-4; 11 nucleotides align to TRBD1. This CDR3 contains 15 residues. Germline V gene sequence: CDR1 SGHAT, CDR2 FQNNGV. V dropped 4 bases and J dropped 7; count of bases not matched to a gene: 5. The CDR3 region has the DNA TGTGCCAGCAGCTCCGGGGACAGGGGGGCTGAAAAACTGTTTTTT. Translating it yields CASSSGDRGAEKLFF.

The J gene is TRBJ1-2, the V gene TRBV28; a weak D match, TRBD1 (5 bases). The CDR3 is 14 residues long. CDR1 and CDR2 (germline): MDHEN, SYDVKM. The ends were cut back, 7 bases at V and 0 bases at J, with 12 bases in the middle. CDR3 DNA sequence: TGTGCCAGCACCCCAACAGGACCTAACTATGGCTACACCTTC. It encodes CASTPTGPNYGYTF.

The genes are TRBV6-4 and TRBJ2-2; D remains ambiguous. The germline gives CDR1 MRHNA, CDR2 SNTAGT. CDR3 length: 13 amino acids. Trimming shortened V by 4 bases and J by 8 bases, and 11 bases separated the two germline ends. CDR3 region: CASSAVRNGELFF. In nucleotides, the CDR3 is TGTGCCAGCAGTGCAGTCAGAAATGGGGAGCTGTTTTTT.